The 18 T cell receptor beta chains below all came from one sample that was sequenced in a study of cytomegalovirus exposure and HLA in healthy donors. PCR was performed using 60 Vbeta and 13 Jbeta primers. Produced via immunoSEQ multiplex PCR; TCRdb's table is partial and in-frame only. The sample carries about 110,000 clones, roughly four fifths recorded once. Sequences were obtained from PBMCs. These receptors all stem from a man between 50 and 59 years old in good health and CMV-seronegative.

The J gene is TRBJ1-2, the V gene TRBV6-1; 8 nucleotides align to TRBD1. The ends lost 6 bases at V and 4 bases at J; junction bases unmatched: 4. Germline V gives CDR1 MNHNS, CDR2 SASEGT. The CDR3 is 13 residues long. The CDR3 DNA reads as TGTGCCAGCAGGCCAGGGGGCAGCTATGGCTACACCTTC. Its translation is CASRPGGSYGYTF.

CDR3: CASSLAQPGVGELFF. The CDR3 DNA is TGTGCCAGCAGCTTAGCCCAACCAGGGGTCGGGGAGCTGTTTTTT. The chain links TRBV7-8 to TRBJ2-2; tentatively, D is TRBD1 (6 bases). Germline-derived CDR1 and CDR2 are SGHVS and FQNEAQ. The CDR3 is 15 residues long. The V and J ends lost 0 bases and 7 bases respectively, with 12 bases between them. Filled out from reference TRBV7-8 and TRBJ2-2, the complete variable domain reads GAGVSQSPRYKVAKRGQDVALRCDPISGHVSLFWYQQALGQGPEFLTYFQNEAQLDKSGLPSDRFFAERPEGSVSTLKIQRTQQEDSAVYLCASSLAQPGVGELFFGEGSRLTVL.

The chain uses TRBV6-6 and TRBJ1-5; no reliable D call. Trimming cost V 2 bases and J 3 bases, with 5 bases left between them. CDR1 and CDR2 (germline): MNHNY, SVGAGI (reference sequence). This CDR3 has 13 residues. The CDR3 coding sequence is TGTGCCAGCAGTTACGGAGTCAATCAGCCCCAGCATTTT. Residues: CASSYGVNQPQHF.

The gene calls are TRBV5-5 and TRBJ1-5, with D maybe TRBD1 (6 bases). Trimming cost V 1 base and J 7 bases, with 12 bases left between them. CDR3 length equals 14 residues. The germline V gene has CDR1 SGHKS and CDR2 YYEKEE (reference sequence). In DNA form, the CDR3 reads TGTGCCAGCAGCTTGACAGGACAGAGCCAGCCCCAGCATTTT. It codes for CASSLTGQSQPQHF.

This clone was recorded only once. The CDR3 DNA sequence: TGCGCCAGCAGCCAAGTCACAGGGGCCGCGGCTAGCACAGATACGCAGTATTTT. Residues: CASSQVTGAAASTDTQYF. The genes are TRBV4-1 and TRBJ2-3; TRBD1 agrees at 7 bases. The CDR3 sequence is 18 residues long. Losses at the gene ends were 1 base for V and 0 bases for J; bases not matched to a gene: 10. CDR1 is MGHRA and CDR2 is YSYEKL in the germline V gene.

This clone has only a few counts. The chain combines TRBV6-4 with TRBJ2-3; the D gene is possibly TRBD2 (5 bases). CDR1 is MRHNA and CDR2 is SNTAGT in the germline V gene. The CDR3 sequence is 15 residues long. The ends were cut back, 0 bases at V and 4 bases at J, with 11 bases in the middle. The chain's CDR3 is CASSDSVRGADTQYF. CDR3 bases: TGTGCCAGCAGTGACTCGGTCCGGGGAGCAGATACGCAGTATTTT.

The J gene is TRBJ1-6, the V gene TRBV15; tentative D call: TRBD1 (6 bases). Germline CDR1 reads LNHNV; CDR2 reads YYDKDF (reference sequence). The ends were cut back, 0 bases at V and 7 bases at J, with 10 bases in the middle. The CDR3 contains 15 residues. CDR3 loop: CATSRDRGGNSPLHF. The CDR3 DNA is TGTGCCACCAGCAGAGATAGGGGGGGGAATTCACCCCTCCACTTT.

This chain's CDR3 is CASSRAEAQGVYGYTF. The CDR3 nucleotides read TGTGCCAGCAGCCGCGCCGAGGCACAGGGAGTTTATGGCTACACCTTC. The V gene is TRBV7-9, the J gene TRBJ1-2; perhaps TRBD1 as D (6 bases). V lost 5 bases, J lost 5 bases, and 21 bases lay in between. The CDR3 covers 16 residues. Germline values: CDR1 SEHNR, CDR2 FQNEAQ (reference sequence).

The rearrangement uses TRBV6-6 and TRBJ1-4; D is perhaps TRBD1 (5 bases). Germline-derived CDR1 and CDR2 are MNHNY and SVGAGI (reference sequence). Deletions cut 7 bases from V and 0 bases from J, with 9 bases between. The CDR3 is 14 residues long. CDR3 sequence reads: CASKTDTTNEKLFF. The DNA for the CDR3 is TGTGCCAGCAAGACAGATACAACTAATGAAAAACTGTTTTTT.

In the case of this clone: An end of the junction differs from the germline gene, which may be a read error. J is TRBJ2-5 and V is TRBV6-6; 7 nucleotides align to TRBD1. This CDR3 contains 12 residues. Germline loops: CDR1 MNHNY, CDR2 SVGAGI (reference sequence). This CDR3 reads CASRGTGQTKYF. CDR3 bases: TGTGCCAGCAGGGGTACGGGACAGACCAAGTACTTC.

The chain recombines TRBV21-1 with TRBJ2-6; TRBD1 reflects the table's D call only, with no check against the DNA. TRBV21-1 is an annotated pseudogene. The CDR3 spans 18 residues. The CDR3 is CASATGTGGWRGANVLTF. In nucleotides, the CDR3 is TGTGCCAGCGCCACCGGGACAGGGGGCTGGAGAGGGGCCAACGTCCTGACTTTC.

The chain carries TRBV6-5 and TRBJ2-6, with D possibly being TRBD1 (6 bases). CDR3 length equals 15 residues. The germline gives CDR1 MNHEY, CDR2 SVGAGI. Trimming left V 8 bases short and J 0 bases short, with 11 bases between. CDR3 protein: CASRTDPSGANVLTF. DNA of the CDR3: TGTGCCAGCCGGACAGATCCCTCTGGGGCCAACGTCCTGACTTTC.

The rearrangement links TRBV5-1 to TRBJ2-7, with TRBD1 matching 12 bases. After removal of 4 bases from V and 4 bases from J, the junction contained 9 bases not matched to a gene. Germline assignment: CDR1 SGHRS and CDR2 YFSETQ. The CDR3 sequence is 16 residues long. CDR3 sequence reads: CASSTPGGQGAYEQYV. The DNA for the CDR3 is TGCGCCAGCAGCACCCCCGGGGGACAGGGGGCATACGAGCAGTACGTC.

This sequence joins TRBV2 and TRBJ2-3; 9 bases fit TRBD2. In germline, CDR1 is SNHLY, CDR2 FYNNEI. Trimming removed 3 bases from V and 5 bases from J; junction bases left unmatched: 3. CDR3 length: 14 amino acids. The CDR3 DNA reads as TGTGCCAGCAGTGATGGCGGGGGGGGAGATACGCAGTATTTT. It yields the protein CASSDGGGGDTQYF.

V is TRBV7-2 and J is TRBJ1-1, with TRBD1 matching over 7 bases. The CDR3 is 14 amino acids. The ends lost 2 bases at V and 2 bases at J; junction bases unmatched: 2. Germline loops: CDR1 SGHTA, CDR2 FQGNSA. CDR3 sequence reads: CASSLWDRNTEAFF. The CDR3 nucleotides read TGTGCCAGCAGCTTATGGGACAGAAACACTGAAGCTTTCTTT.

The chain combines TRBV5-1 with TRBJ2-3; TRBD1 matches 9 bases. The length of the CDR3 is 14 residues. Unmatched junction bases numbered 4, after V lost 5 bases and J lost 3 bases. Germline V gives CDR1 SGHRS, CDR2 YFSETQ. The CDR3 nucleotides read TGCGCCAGCAGGCCCGGGACAGGGACAGATACGCAGTATTTT. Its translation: CASRPGTGTDTQYF. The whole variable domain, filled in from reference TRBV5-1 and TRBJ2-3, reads KAGVTQTPRYLIKTRGQQVTLSCSPISGHRSVSWYQQTPGQGLQFLFEYFSETQRNKGNFPGRFSGRQFSNSRSEMNVSTLELGDSALYLCASRPGTGTDTQYFGPGTRLTVL.

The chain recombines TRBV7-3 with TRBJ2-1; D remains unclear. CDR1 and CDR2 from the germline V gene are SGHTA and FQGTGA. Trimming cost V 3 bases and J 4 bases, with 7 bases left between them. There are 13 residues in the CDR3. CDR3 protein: CASSLNQYNEQFF. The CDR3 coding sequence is TGTGCCAGCAGCTTGAATCAGTACAATGAGCAGTTCTTC.

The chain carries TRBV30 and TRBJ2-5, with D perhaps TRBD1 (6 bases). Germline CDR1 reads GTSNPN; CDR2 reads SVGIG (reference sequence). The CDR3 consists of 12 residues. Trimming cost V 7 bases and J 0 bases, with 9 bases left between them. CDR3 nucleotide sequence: TGTGCCTCCGCAGGGGACCAAGAGACCCAGTACTTC. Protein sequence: CASAGDQETQYF.